These T cell receptor beta chains were read from a single sample in a study of identical twins. From the 5' RACE reads, TCRdb called clonotypes with MiXCR, one entry per CDR3 protein. The profile shows more than 200,000 distinct CDR3 sequences, about 14% of them singletons. Material for sequencing was memory (CD45RO+) T cells sorted from blood. The source is a woman in her late teens or twenties in good health. Each CDR3 is given with its conserved first and last residue. Each record gives: J gene, clone size, D gene, V gene, CDR3 DNA, CDR3 protein. A D gene is named only where the DNA matches it firmly. The size entry is marked missing in some rows and otherwise reads once, few, many or a size class.

>TRBJ2-7|few|-|TRBV20-1
TGCAGTGCTAGAGATCTCGGTGGGGCCTCTACCGAGCAGTACTTC
CSARDLGGASTEQYF
>TRBJ1-4|many|-|TRBV7-8
TGTGCCAGCAGTTTAGTCAAGGGGGTTGAAAAACTGTTTTTT
CASSLVKGVEKLFF
>TRBJ2-6|few|-|TRBV5-1
TGCGCCAGCAGCTCTGGATTGACGGGAGACTCTGGGGCCAACGTCCTGACTTTC
CASSSGLTGDSGANVLTF
>TRBJ2-1|few|-|TRBV5-5
TGTGCCAGCAGCTTGTCCGGCAAAGAGCGAAATGAGCAGTTCTTC
CASSLSGKERNEQFF
>TRBJ2-7|few|TRBD1|TRBV3-1
TGTGCCAGCAGCCGTGGGACAGGGGGTAATGGCGAGCAGTACTTC
CASSRGTGGNGEQYF
>TRBJ2-1|few|TRBD2|TRBV6-1
TGTGCCAGCACCTTGGCGGGAGGCTCGTACAATGAGCAGTTCTTC
CASTLAGGSYNEQFF
>TRBJ2-5|many|-|TRBV5-1
TGCGCCAGCAGCAGTGGAGGGCCGGAGACCCAGTACTTC
CASSSGGPETQYF
>TRBJ2-5|-|-|TRBV5-8
TGTGCCAGCAGCTTGGGGGCAGAGAGTGTAGAGACCCAGTACTTC
CASSLGAESVETQYF
>TRBJ2-7|few|-|TRBV5-1
TGCGCCAGCAGCCCGAGGGATGCCATGGACGAGCAGTACTTC
CASSPRDAMDEQYF
>TRBJ2-1|-|-|TRBV5-6
TGTGCCAGCAGCTTGAAGGGACAACGAACCAGCGGGCAGTTCTTC
CASSLKGQRTSGQFF
>TRBJ1-2|few|-|TRBV6-5
TGTGCCAGCAGTGCGGGGGCGCGCGGCTACACCTTC
CASSAGARGYTF
>TRBJ1-1|few|TRBD1|TRBV9
TGTGCCAGCAGCGGAGACAGGGACACTGAAGCTTTCTTT
CASSGDRDTEAFF
>TRBJ1-2|many|-|TRBV7-2
TGTGCCAGCAGCTTAATAGGGTTTGGCTACACCTTC
CASSLIGFGYTF
>TRBJ2-1|few|-|TRBV20-1
TGCAGTGGGACAGAGAGGGGATCCCGTTACAATGAGCAGTTCTTC
CSGTERGSRYNEQFF
>TRBJ2-1|-|-|TRBV7-9
TGTGCCAGCAGCACCTCGTACAATGAGCAGTTCTTC
CASSTSYNEQFF
>TRBJ2-6|-|TRBD1|TRBV6-1
TGTGCCAGCCTACCAGGGGGCGCCGGGGCCAACGTCCTGACTTTC
CASLPGGAGANVLTF
>TRBJ1-3|many|-|TRBV7-9
TGTGCCAGCAGCTTAGGGGGTCAAGAAGGAAACACCATATATTTT
CASSLGGQEGNTIYF
>TRBJ2-2|few|-|TRBV20-1
TGCAGTGCTAGACAAAGCGAGGGGAGCGGGGAGCTGTTTTTT
CSARQSEGSGELFF
>TRBJ1-2|few|-|TRBV6-1
TGTGCCAGCAGTCCTGGGGTTGGGACGGTGGGCTACACCTTC
CASSPGVGTVGYTF
>TRBJ2-7|-|TRBD1|TRBV5-1
TGCGCCAGCAGCCGGGGGGACAGGGTCTACGAGCAGTACTTC
CASSRGDRVYEQYF
>TRBJ1-2|-|TRBD1|TRBV25-1
TGTGCCAGCAAGAGGGGGCCTAACTATGGCTACACCTTC
CASKRGPNYGYTF
>TRBJ1-2|few|-|TRBV25-1
TGTGCCAGCAGTGATGGTGGCATTCATGGCTACACCTTC
CASSDGGIHGYTF
>TRBJ1-2|few|TRBD1|TRBV20-1
TGCAGTGCTAGAGATCAAGGGGGCTCTGGCTATGGCTACACCTTC
CSARDQGGSGYGYTF
>TRBJ2-1|-|-|TRBV30
TGTGCCTGGATTCGGGGATACAATGAGCAGTTCTTC
CAWIRGYNEQFF
>TRBJ2-1|few|TRBD2|TRBV12-3/TRBV12-4
TGTGCCAGCAATGATCTAGCGGGGGGTGTCGATGAGCAGTTCTTC
CASNDLAGGVDEQFF
>TRBJ1-2|-|-|TRBV5-1
TGCGCCAGCAGGTCCGGCAGCTCTAACTATGGCTACACCTTC
CASRSGSSNYGYTF
>TRBJ2-1|-|-|TRBV6-5
TGTGCCAGCAGTTACCTAAGACAGCTAACCTACAATGAGCAGTTCTTC
CASSYLRQLTYNEQFF
>TRBJ2-1|-|-|TRBV7-8
TGTGCCAGCAGCCCGTTCCGGGACCCCTACAATGAGCAGTTCTTC
CASSPFRDPYNEQFF
>TRBJ2-7|many|-|TRBV5-6
TGTGCCAGCAGCTTGGCCCATCTTTACGAGCAGTACTTC
CASSLAHLYEQYF
>TRBJ1-6|many|TRBD1|TRBV12-3/TRBV12-4
TGTGCCAGCAGTTCGCCGGGACAGGGAGGATCACCCCTCCACTTT
CASSSPGQGGSPLHF
>TRBJ2-2|-|-|TRBV12-3/TRBV12-4
TGTGCCAGCAGCTCAGGGTTCGGGGAGCTGTTTTTT
CASSSGFGELFF
>TRBJ2-3|-|TRBD2|TRBV12-3/TRBV12-4
TGTGCCAGCAGTTCCCCGGGACTAGCGAAGTCCCCTAGCTCCGCAGATACGCAGTATTTT
CASSSPGLAKSPSSADTQYF
>TRBJ2-5|-|-|TRBV6-5
TGTGCCAGCGGGCAAGGGACCCAGTACTTC
CASGQGTQYF
>TRBJ2-3|few|-|TRBV13
TGTGCCAGCAGCTTAGATCTGAGCGCCGGCACGCAGTATTTT
CASSLDLSAGTQYF
>TRBJ2-2|few|TRBD2|TRBV10-3
TGTGCCATCAGTGAGTCTGGCGGGAGATTTGGCGGGGAGCTGTTTTTT
CAISESGGRFGGELFF
>TRBJ2-2|-|TRBD2|TRBV20-1
TGCAGTGCAGCTGCCCCTATTGGGGGGGGGACCGGGGAGCTGTTTTTT
CSAAAPIGGGTGELFF
>TRBJ1-2|-|-|TRBV19
TGTGCCACAGGGGACCGGTATGGCTACACCTTC
CATGDRYGYTF
>TRBJ1-6|few|-|TRBV11-3
TGTGCCAGCAGCGTTCACGAACAGTTATCACCCCTCCACTTT
CASSVHEQLSPLHF
>TRBJ2-7|few|-|TRBV29-1
TGCAGCGTAGTTACACTATTGGGCGAGCAGTACTTC
CSVVTLLGEQYF
>TRBJ1-2|few|-|TRBV16
TGTGCCAGCAGCCGGGACGGAAGGGGCTATGGCTACACCTTC
CASSRDGRGYGYTF
>TRBJ2-7|many|TRBD2|TRBV10-3
TGTGCCATCAGTGACACTAGCGCAACCTACGAGCAGTACTTC
CAISDTSATYEQYF
>TRBJ1-5|-|-|TRBV14
TGTGCCAGCAGCCAAGACAGATATCAGCCCCAGCATTTT
CASSQDRYQPQHF
>TRBJ2-7|few|-|TRBV5-1
TGCGCCAGCAGCCCCCGGGGGCAGGGGCTATCTGACGAGCAGTACTTC
CASSPRGQGLSDEQYF
>TRBJ1-4|few|-|TRBV5-6
TGTGCCAGCAGCTTGGCCTCTACCGAAAAACTGTTTTTT
CASSLASTEKLFF
>TRBJ2-7|few|TRBD2|TRBV4-2
TGTGCCAGCAGCTCTTCGCTAGCGGGGAACTACGAGCAGTACTTC
CASSSSLAGNYEQYF
>TRBJ1-1|-|TRBD1|TRBV7-2
TGTGCCAGCAGCTTGATGACAGGGGTGGAAGCTTTCTTT
CASSLMTGVEAFF
>TRBJ2-6|few|-|TRBV27
TGTGCCAGCAGCGGAGGGACAGACGGGGCCAACGTCCTGACTTTC
CASSGGTDGANVLTF
>TRBJ2-5|many|TRBD2|TRBV5-1
TGCGCCAGCAGCTTGGCCTTAGCGGGGGGGGAGACCCAGTACTTC
CASSLALAGGETQYF
>TRBJ2-1|-|-|TRBV11-2
TGTGCCAGCAGCCTACTGAGGGTCTCCTACAATGAGCAGTTCTTC
CASSLLRVSYNEQFF
>TRBJ2-2|few|TRBD2|TRBV9
TGTGCCAGCAGCCCTGGGGGGGTCACCGGGGAGCTGTTTTTT
CASSPGGVTGELFF